This T cell receptor beta chain was recovered during a study of T cells in Graves' hyperthyroidism and ophthalmopathy. A Clinical Activity Score of at least 3, a NOSPECS grade of at least 4 and a duration under 3 months were recorded in the ophthalmopathy patients. This clonotype was observed many times. This CDR3 comprises 16 residues. After removal of 0 bases from V and 4 bases from J, the junction contained 6 bases not matched to a gene. The germline V gene has CDR1 SGHTS and CDR2 YDEGEE. Template material for amplifying TCR beta CDR3 regions consisted of RNA transcripts. An initial round of RT-PCR targeting the TCR CDR3 relied on the HTBI primer set. MiXCR, run by TCRdb on the multiplex PCR reads, gives a single entry per CDR3 protein. The table shows 500,000 or so distinct CDR3 sequences, with 16% occurring only once.

This TCR came from a woman in her thirties with Graves' ophthalmopathy. The source material was blood. The chain links TRBV5-8 to TRBJ2-5; TRBD2 matches at 10 bases. The CDR3 DNA sequence: TGTGCCAGCAGCTTGGGAACTCTAGCGGGAGTAGAGACCCAGTACTTC. This codes for CASSLGTLAGVETQYF.